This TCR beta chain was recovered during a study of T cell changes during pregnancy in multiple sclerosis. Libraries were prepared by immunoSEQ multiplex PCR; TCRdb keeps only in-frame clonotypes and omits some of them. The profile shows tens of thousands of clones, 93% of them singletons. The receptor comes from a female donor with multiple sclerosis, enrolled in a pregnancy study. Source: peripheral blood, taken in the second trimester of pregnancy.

CDR3 nucleotide sequence: TGCGCCAGCAGCCTCTTCCGAGGCGGGGGGGGAATGAACACTGAAGCTTTCTTT. It translates to CASSLFRGGGGMNTEAFF. The J gene is TRBJ1-1, the V gene TRBV4-3, with D perhaps matching TRBD1 (5 bases). This CDR3 region has 18 residues. The V gene's germline CDR1 is LGHNA and CDR2 YSLEER. V lost 4 bases, J lost 0 bases, and 21 bases lay in between.